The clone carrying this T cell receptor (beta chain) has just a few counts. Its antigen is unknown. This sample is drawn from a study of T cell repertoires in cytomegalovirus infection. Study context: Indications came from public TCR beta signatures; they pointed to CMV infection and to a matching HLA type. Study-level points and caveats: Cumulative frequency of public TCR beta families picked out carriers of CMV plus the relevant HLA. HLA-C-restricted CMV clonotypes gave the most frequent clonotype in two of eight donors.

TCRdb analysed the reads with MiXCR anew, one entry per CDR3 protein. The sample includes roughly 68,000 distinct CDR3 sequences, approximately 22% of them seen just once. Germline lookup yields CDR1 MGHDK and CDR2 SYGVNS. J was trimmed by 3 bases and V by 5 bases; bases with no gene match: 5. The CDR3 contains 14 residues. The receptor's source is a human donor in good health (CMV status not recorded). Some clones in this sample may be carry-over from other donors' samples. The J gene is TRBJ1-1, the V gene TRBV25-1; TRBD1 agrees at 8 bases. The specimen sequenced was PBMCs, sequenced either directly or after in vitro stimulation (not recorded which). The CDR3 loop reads CASSKQGGHTEAFF. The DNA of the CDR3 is TGTGCCAGCAGTAAACAGGGGGGACACACTGAAGCTTTCTTT.